A single TCR beta chain is shown here with its context. Its antigen is still unknown. The data belong to a study of cytomegalovirus exposure and HLA in healthy donors. This PCR relied on a set of 60 Vbeta primers and 13 Jbeta primers. Clones were read by immunoSEQ multiplex PCR, and TCRdb kept only the in-frame ones, dropping some. The sample contains approximately 170,000 clones, around three quarters of which appear only once. V was clipped by 5 bases and J by 7 bases, with 14 bases between them. Germline CDR1 LNHDA, CDR2 SQIVND (reference sequence). There are 14 residues in the CDR3. Findings and caveats of the study: The authors confirmed in vitro that a few CMV-associated chains were specific for CMV antigens. It was approximately 150 TCR beta chains that were listed as cytomegalovirus-associated. As was reported, the HLA-A and HLA-B alleles of most subjects were accurately predicted from TCR beta sequences. Analysis was carried out at a later point, and it linked a missense DCLRE1C variant to TCR beta V- and J-gene trimming.

The chain employs TRBV19 and TRBJ2-2; the D gene is possibly TRBD1 (6 bases). The clonotype comes from a woman in her twenties or thirties in good health and CMV-seropositive. The sequencing sample was made of PBMCs. The CDR3 loop is CASSRQVLGGELFF. The CDR3, as DNA: TGTGCCAGTAGTCGACAGGTCCTCGGCGGGGAGCTGTTTTTT.